This T cell receptor (beta chain) appears in the sequencing data of a study of blood T cell repertoires in COVID-19. Across the study: Nucleic acid was either cDNA or gDNA, and it came from T cells, B-cell-depleted T cells, or PBMCs.

Germline V lookup: CDR1 MDHEN, CDR2 SYDVKM. After removal of 5 bases from V and 8 bases from J, the junction contained 12 bases not matched to a gene. The CDR3 is 15 amino acids. This clone appeared a single time. TCRdb's copy holds only in-frame clones and misses some; the assay was immunoSEQ multiplex PCR. The data show about 200,000 clones, with approximately 80% seen just once and under 0.95% held by the top ten. The sequence was collected from a man aged 60-69 years with COVID-19, enrolled during active disease. The rearrangement links TRBV28 to TRBJ2-1; 7 bases match TRBD1. The sequenced sample was peripheral blood. In DNA, the CDR3 is TGTGCCAGCAGTCCCCCGCGAGGGGGCGGCTATGAGCAGTTCTTC. This encodes CASSPPRGGGYEQFF.